This T cell receptor beta chain was obtained from a study of T cell changes during pregnancy in multiple sclerosis. Generated by immunoSEQ multiplex PCR, the TCRdb table keeps only in-frame clones and is missing some. This sample has roughly 40,000 clones, with approximately 92% found just once. Per the germline V gene, CDR1 is GTSNPN and CDR2 is SVGIG (reference sequence). The CDR3 consists of 13 residues. V lost 3 bases to trimming and J lost 1 base, with 9 bases between them. The gene calls are TRBV30 and TRBJ1-1; D uncertain. The sample in question was CD4+ T cells from peripheral blood mononuclear cells, obtained in the second trimester of pregnancy. This clonotype was obtained from a female donor in good health, enrolled as a control in a pregnancy study. The CDR3 DNA reads TGTGCCTGGAGGTCGTCAGGGAACACTGAAGCTTTCTTT. Translating gives CAWRSSGNTEAFF. Supplemented by reference TRBV30 and TRBJ1-1, the full variable domain reads SQTIHQWPATLVQPVGSPLSLECTVEGTSNPNLYWYRQAAGRGLQLLFYSVGIGQISSEVPQNLSASRPQDRQFILSSKKLLLSDSGFYLCAWRSSGNTEAFFGQGTRLTVV.